These T cell receptor beta chains were read from a single sample in a study of T cell repertoires in cytomegalovirus infection. No antigen is known for these receptors. TCRdb re-called the reads through MiXCR, storing one row per CDR3 protein. The sample includes 380,000 or so distinct CDR3 sequences, about 35% seen only once; the top ten take 13%. This sample comprised cultured PBMCs, obtained from culture after CMV antigen stimulation. These receptor sequences come from a human donor in good health (CMV status not recorded). Some clones in this sample may be carry-over from other donors' samples. The CDR3 runs from the conserved cysteine through the conserved F or W. Fields, in order: clone size, D gene, J gene, V gene, CDR3 protein, CDR3 DNA. The D gene is left open where the match is weak. Clone size appears in some rows only: once, few, many, or a class for an expanded clone.

many TRBD1 TRBJ1-2 TRBV6-1 CASRTGGYGYTF TGTGCCAGCAGGACAGGGGGCTATGGCTACACCTTC
many TRBD2 TRBJ2-2 TRBV9 CASSPRATSGIRTGELFF TGTGCCAGCAGCCCGAGGGCGACTAGCGGGATACGCACCGGGGAGCTGTTTTTT
- - TRBJ1-4 TRBV7-2 CASSSIAEKLFF TGTGCCAGCAGCTCAATCGCGGAAAAACTGTTTTTT
few TRBD1 TRBJ1-1 TRBV29-1 CSVNRQGGTEAFF TGCAGCGTCAACCGACAGGGAGGTACTGAAGCTTTCTTT
- TRBD1 TRBJ2-3 TRBV15 CATSRRTGGADTQYF TGTGCCACCAGCAGACGGACAGGGGGCGCAGATACGCAGTATTTT
few TRBD2 TRBJ2-1 TRBV5-4 CASSPPEAGGSGEQFF TGTGCCAGCAGCCCCCCGGAAGCGGGAGGGTCGGGTGAGCAGTTCTTC
- TRBD1 TRBJ1-1 TRBV19 CASSDRAYTEAFF TGTGCCAGTAGTGACAGGGCCTACACTGAAGCTTTCTTT
- - TRBJ1-1 TRBV7-9 CASSSSWENTEAFF TGTGCCAGCAGCTCCTCTTGGGAGAACACTGAAGCTTTCTTT
- - TRBJ2-3 TRBV7-2 CASSSKRGRGPLHTQYF TGTGCCAGCAGCTCAAAACGGGGCAGGGGTCCTTTGCATACGCAGTATTTT
few - TRBJ2-3 TRBV7-2 CASSSRGYGSTDTQYF TGTGCCAGCAGCTCCAGGGGTTACGGGAGCACAGATACGCAGTATTTT
- - TRBJ1-5 TRBV19 CASRTESSNQPQHF TGTGCCAGTAGGACAGAGTCTAGCAATCAGCCCCAGCATTTT
many - TRBJ1-2 TRBV7-2 CASSLNREDYGYTF TGTGCCAGCAGCTTAAACAGGGAAGACTATGGCTACACCTTC
- TRBD1 TRBJ2-1 TRBV7-6 CASSIPGTGRNEQFF TGTGCCAGCAGCATACCCGGGACAGGGCGCAATGAGCAGTTCTTC
few TRBD1 TRBJ2-7 TRBV19 CASSTTGASYEQYF TGTGCCAGTAGTACGACAGGGGCGTCCTACGAGCAGTACTTC
few - TRBJ2-7 TRBV5-4 CASSSSWNYEQYF TGTGCCAGCAGCTCGTCATGGAACTACGAGCAGTACTTC
many - TRBJ2-1 TRBV7-6 CASSLSFSGSEDDEQFF TGTGCCAGCAGCTTAAGTTTTTCAGGGTCGGAGGACGATGAGCAGTTCTTC
- - TRBJ2-7 TRBV19 CASRTRSGDEQYF TGTGCCAGTAGAACCAGGTCGGGCGACGAGCAGTACTTC
few - TRBJ2-7 TRBV7-2 CASSVQGGEQYF TGTGCCAGCAGCGTCCAGGGGGGCGAGCAGTACTTC
- - TRBJ1-1 TRBV10-3 CAITTDNAGERTEAFF TGTGCCATCACTACGGACAACGCTGGTGAACGCACTGAAGCTTTCTTT
few - TRBJ1-1 TRBV28 CASTLFGVAFF TGTGCCAGCACCTTGTTTGGGGTGGCTTTCTTT
many TRBD2 TRBJ2-7 TRBV12-3/TRBV12-4 CASSLAAGGTSGSYEQYF TGTGCCAGCAGTTTAGCCGCTGGGGGGACTAGCGGGAGTTACGAGCAGTACTTC